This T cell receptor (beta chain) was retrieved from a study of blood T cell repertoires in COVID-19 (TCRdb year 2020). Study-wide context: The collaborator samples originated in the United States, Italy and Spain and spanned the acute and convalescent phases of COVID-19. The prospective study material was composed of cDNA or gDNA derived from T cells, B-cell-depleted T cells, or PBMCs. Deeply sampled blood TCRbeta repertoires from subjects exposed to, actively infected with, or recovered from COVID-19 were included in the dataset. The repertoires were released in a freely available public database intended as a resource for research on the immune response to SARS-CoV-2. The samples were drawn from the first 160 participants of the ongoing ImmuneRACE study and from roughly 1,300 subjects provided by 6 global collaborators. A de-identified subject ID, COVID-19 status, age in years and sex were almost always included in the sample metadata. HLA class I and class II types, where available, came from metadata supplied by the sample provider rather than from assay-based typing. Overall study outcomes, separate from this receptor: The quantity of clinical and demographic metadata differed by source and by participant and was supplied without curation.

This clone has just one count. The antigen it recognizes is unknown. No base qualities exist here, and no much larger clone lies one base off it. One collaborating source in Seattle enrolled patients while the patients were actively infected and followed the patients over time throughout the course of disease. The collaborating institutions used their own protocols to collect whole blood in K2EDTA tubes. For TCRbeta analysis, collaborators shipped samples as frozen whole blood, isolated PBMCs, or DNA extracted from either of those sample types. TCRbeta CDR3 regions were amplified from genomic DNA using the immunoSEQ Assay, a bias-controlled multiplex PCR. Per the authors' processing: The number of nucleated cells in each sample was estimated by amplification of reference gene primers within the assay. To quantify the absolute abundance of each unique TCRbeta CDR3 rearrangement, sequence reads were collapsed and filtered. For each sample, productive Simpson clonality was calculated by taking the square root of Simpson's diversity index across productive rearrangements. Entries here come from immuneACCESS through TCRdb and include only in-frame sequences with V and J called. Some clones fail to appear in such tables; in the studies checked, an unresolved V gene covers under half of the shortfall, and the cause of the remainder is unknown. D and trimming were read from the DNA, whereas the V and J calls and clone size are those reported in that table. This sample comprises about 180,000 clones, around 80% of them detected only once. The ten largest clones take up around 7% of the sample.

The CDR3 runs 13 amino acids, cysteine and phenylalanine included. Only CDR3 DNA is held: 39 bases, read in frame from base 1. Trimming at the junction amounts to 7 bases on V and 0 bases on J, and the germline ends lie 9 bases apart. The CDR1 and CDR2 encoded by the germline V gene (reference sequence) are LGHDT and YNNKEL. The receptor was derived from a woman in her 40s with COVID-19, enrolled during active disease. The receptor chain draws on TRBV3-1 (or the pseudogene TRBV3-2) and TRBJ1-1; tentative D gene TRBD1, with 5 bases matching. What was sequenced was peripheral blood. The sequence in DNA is TGTGCCAGCAACGACAGATTGAACACTGAAGCTTTCTTT. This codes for CASNDRLNTEAFF.